The T cell receptor (beta chain) under discussion was sequenced for a study of blood T cell repertoires in COVID-19. Study information: The cDNA or gDNA used as material had been derived from T cells, B-cell-depleted T cells, or PBMCs.

Assay: immunoSEQ multiplex PCR; the TCRdb copy retains only in-frame clones and omits some. The table has about 260,000 clones, about 90% seen once. The table lists this clone with a count of one. This CDR3 region has 13 residues. J gave up 7 bases and V 5 bases, and 2 bases lay outside the gene matches. The germline V gene has CDR1 MNHEY and CDR2 SVGEGT. The sequence was collected from a woman aged 40 to 55 who had recovered from COVID-19. Material: peripheral blood. The chain recombines TRBV6-2 or TRBV6-3 with TRBJ1-6, with 7 bases aligning to TRBD1. The CDR3 region has the DNA TGTGCCAGCAGTCTGACAGGGAATTCACCCCTCCACTTT. Amino acids: CASSLTGNSPLHF.